A selection of T cell receptor beta chains follows, all from one sample in a study of glioma-infiltrating T cells. TCRdb independently ran MiXCR on the multiplex PCR reads; one entry per CDR3 protein. The sample contains 17,000 or so distinct CDR3 sequences, more than 45% of which appear only once. The sample taken for sequencing was glioma tissue, nonneoplastic brain tissue, or PBMCs (not recorded which). These receptors all come from a human donor with low-grade glioma or glioblastoma, undergoing nonglioma brain surgery, or in good health (not recorded which). CDR3s include the opening cysteine and the closing phenylalanine or tryptophan. A D gene is named only where the DNA matches it firmly. Rows give clone size only sometimes, using once, few, many, or a class for an expanded clone.

d_call j_call v_call clone_size cdr3_aa cdr3_nt
TRBD1 TRBJ2-3 TRBV28 . CASSRDRDVTDTQYF TGTGCCAGCAGCCGGGACAGGGACGTCACAGATACGCAGTATTTT
. TRBJ2-2 TRBV7-8 many CASSLGPGELFF TGTGCCAGCAGTCTCGGTCCCGGGGAGCTGTTTTTT
. TRBJ2-3 TRBV6-1 few CASSEIDTQYF TGTGCCAGCAGTGAGATAGATACGCAGTATTTT
. TRBJ2-2 TRBV6-1 . CASSELSGAPGELFF TGTGCCAGCAGTGAACTATCGGGAGCCCCCGGGGAGCTGTTTTTT
. TRBJ1-1 TRBV6-5 few CASSLFLANTEAFF TGTGCCAGCAGTCTTTTCCTGGCGAACACTGAAGCTTTCTTT
. TRBJ2-3 TRBV20-1 . CSAAGGAGASTDTQYF TGCAGTGCTGCCGGTGGGGCGGGGGCTAGCACAGATACGCAGTATTTT
TRBD1 TRBJ1-2 TRBV27 . CASSSFGDRPYGYTF TGTGCCAGCAGTAGTTTTGGGGACAGACCTTATGGCTACACCTTC
. TRBJ1-5 TRBV3-1 . CASSQAGLQPQHF TGTGCCAGCAGCCAGGCAGGGCTTCAGCCCCAGCATTTT
TRBD1 TRBJ2-7 TRBV5-4 . CASRVQGEDEQYF TGTGCCAGCAGGGTACAGGGGGAAGACGAGCAGTACTTC
TRBD2 TRBJ2-1 TRBV20-1 many CSARDQTSGTRNEQFF TGCAGTGCTAGAGATCAGACAAGCGGGACTAGGAATGAGCAGTTCTTC
. TRBJ2-7 TRBV12-3/TRBV12-4 . CASSLGYEQYF TGTGCCAGCAGTTTGGGCTACGAGCAGTACTTC
. TRBJ2-1 TRBV6-9 . CASSYSKKGEQFF TGTGCCAGCAGTTACTCGAAGAAGGGTGAGCAGTTCTTC
TRBD2 TRBJ2-7 TRBV27 few CASTRGGLALYEQYF TGTGCCAGCACTCGAGGTGGACTAGCCCTCTACGAGCAGTACTTC
. TRBJ1-5 TRBV28 once CASRSLGLYSNQPQHF TGTGCCAGCAGGTCACTAGGGCTCTATAGCAATCAGCCCCAGCATTTT
. TRBJ1-2 TRBV28 . CASSSGPGGYTF TGTGCCAGCAGTTCCGGACCCGGAGGCTACACCTTC
. TRBJ1-1 TRBV7-9 . CASSLRRVPRGGTEAFF TGTGCCAGCAGCTTACGCAGGGTTCCCCGGGGGGGGACTGAAGCTTTCTTT
. TRBJ1-6 TRBV6-2/TRBV6-3 few CASSLPQVPEYNSPLHF TGTGCCAGCAGTTTGCCCCAAGTTCCGGAGTATAATTCACCCCTCCACTTT
. TRBJ1-1 TRBV7-9 . CASSHRDLQPSEAFF TGTGCCAGCAGCCATAGGGACCTCCAGCCCAGTGAAGCTTTCTTT
. TRBJ2-3 TRBV7-2 . CASSSWTNTDTQYF TGTGCCAGCAGTTCGTGGACTAACACAGATACGCAGTATTTT
. TRBJ1-1 TRBV6-2/TRBV6-3 . CTSSYRTMNTEAFF TGTACCAGCAGTTACAGGACGATGAACACTGAAGCTTTCTTT
. TRBJ2-5 TRBV20-1 . CSARPPGSTYRGSQYF TGCAGTGCTCGACCCCCCGGGAGTACCTATAGGGGGTCCCAGTACTTC
TRBD2 TRBJ2-7 TRBV2 once CASSRTSVSYEQYF TGTGCCAGCTCCCGGACTAGCGTCTCCTACGAGCAGTACTTC